Below, 30 T cell receptor beta chains from the same sample are listed, as sequenced in a study of blood T cell repertoires in COVID-19. TCRdb keeps only in-frame clones here, not all; method: immunoSEQ multiplex PCR. The table shows fewer than 350,000 clones, with 85% occurring only once. Sequencing was carried out using peripheral blood. Source of these receptors: a human donor in a cohort sampled during active COVID-19.

The genes are TRBV11-1 and TRBJ1-1; the D is unclear. Trimming pared 1 base from V and 4 bases from J, leaving 13 bases between. The CDR3 sequence is 15 residues long. The germline CDR1 and CDR2 sequences are SGHAT and FQDESV (reference sequence). The CDR3 is CASSLVSFGRTEAFF. CDR3 in DNA: TGTGCCAGCAGCTTAGTCTCCTTCGGTCGCACTGAAGCTTTCTTT.

The V gene is TRBV2, the J gene TRBJ2-7, with a weak D call TRBD2 (5 bases). V was trimmed by 10 bases and J by 2 bases, leaving 12 bases between them. Germline V gene lookup returns CDR1 SNHLY and CDR2 FYNNEI. The length of the CDR3 is 12 residues. CDR3 protein: CATRTVTYEQYF. The CDR3 coding sequence is TGTGCCACCCGGACTGTAACCTACGAGCAGTACTTC.

The chain links TRBV6-5 to TRBJ2-3; 7 nucleotides line up with TRBD1. V gave up 6 bases and J gave up 2 bases; unmatched junction bases: 8. The CDR3 has 15 residues. The germline V gene encodes CDR1 MNHEY and CDR2 SVGAGI. The CDR3: CASRKGTANTDTQYF. The CDR3 nucleotides read TGTGCCAGCAGAAAAGGGACAGCAAACACAGATACGCAGTATTTT.

The chain joins TRBV9 to TRBJ2-6; D remains ambiguous. The CDR3 has 14 amino acids. Germline V gene sequence: CDR1 SGDLS, CDR2 YYNGEE. Deletions cut 5 bases from V and 2 bases from J, with 8 bases between. The CDR3 region has the DNA TGTGCCAGCAGTGTGGGCGCTGGGGCCAACGTCCTGACTTTC. Protein sequence: CASSVGAGANVLTF. Using reference TRBV9 and TRBJ2-6 for the parts outside the CDR3, the full variable domain is DSGVTQTPKHLITATGQRVTLRCSPRSGDLSVYWYQQSLDQGLQFLIQYYNGEERAKGNILERFSAQQFPDLHSELNLSSLELGDSALYFCASSVGAGANVLTFGAGSRLTVL.

This clone appeared once. A junction end diverges from the germline sequence, so it may reflect a read error. V is TRBV27 and J is TRBJ2-6, with 7 bases identical to TRBD1. CDR1 and CDR2 from the germline V gene are MNHEY and SMNVEV (reference sequence). The CDR3 covers 13 residues. The CDR3 region is CASSVTGVNVLTF. The CDR3 bases are TGTGCCAGCAGCGTAACAGGGGTCAACGTCCTGACTTTC. Looking up the rest from reference TRBV27 and TRBJ2-6 gives the full variable domain: EAQVTQNPRYLITVTGKKLTVTCSQNMNHEYMSWYRQDPGLGLRQIYYSMNVEVTDKGDVPEGYKVSRKEKRNFPLILESPSPNQTSLYFCASSVTGVNVLTFGAGSRLTVL.

This clone was detected once. The chain has TRBV11-2 and TRBJ1-1; 8 bases are shared with TRBD1. The CDR3 sequence is 15 residues long. CDR1 is SGHAT and CDR2 is FQNNGV in the germline V gene. The J segment lost 3 bases and the V segment lost 2 bases, leaving 5 bases of the junction unmatched. The CDR3 DNA sequence: TGTGCCAGCAGCTTATTTCAGGGGGCGGACACTGAAGCTTTCTTT. This codes for CASSLFQGADTEAFF.

The chain links TRBV2 to TRBJ2-1, with 9 nucleotides matching TRBD2. The V gene's germline CDR1 is SNHLY and CDR2 FYNNEI. The J segment lost 9 bases and the V segment lost 10 bases, leaving 4 bases of the junction unmatched. CDR3 length: 11 residues. The CDR3 bases are TGTGCCATCACTAGCGGGTTTGAGCAGTTCTTC. Amino acid sequence: CAITSGFEQFF.

The chain couples TRBV6-5 to TRBJ1-2; TRBD1 might be the D (6 bases). Germline CDR1 MNHEY, CDR2 SVGAGI. Trimming stripped 10 bases from V and 4 bases from J, with 19 bases between. The CDR3 extends over 14 amino acids. The DNA for the CDR3 is TGTGCCACCTCAAGAGGGGGAGCGAGCTATGGCTACACCTTC. Translated, it gives CATSRGGASYGYTF.

The gene calls are TRBV5-4 and TRBJ2-2; unclear D gene. The V and J ends lost 4 bases and 8 bases respectively, with 12 bases between them. The CDR3 runs 13 residues. Germline lookup yields CDR1 SGHNT and CDR2 YYREEE (reference sequence). CDR3 sequence: CASSPPGSGELFF. The CDR3 bases are TGTGCCAGCAGCCCGCCCGGTAGTGGGGAGCTGTTTTTT.

The V gene is TRBV30, the J gene TRBJ1-5; 7 bases line up with TRBD1. The CDR3 extends over 15 amino acids. After removal of 3 bases from V and 7 bases from J, the junction contained 12 bases not matched to a gene. From germline, CDR1 is GTSNPN and CDR2 SVGIG (reference sequence). The CDR3, as DNA: TGTGCCTGGAGCTCACGAGGGGGCAGTTCCCAGCCCCAGCATTTT. It specifies CAWSSRGGSSQPQHF.

This clone was counted only a few times. The chain joins TRBV30 to TRBJ1-5, with 7 bases lining up with TRBD1. Germline loops: CDR1 GTSNPN, CDR2 SVGIG (reference sequence). V dropped 2 bases and J dropped 4; count of bases not matched to a gene: 2. This CDR3 comprises 13 residues. CDR3 sequence (DNA): TGTGCCTGGAGTACAGGGGTTAATCAGCCCCAGCATTTT. It yields the protein CAWSTGVNQPQHF.

The gene calls are TRBV5-1 and TRBJ1-2; a weak D match, TRBD1 (5 bases). V dropped 3 bases and J dropped 5 bases, with 17 bases sitting between them. This CDR3 contains 15 residues. Germline CDR1 is SGHRS and CDR2 is YFSETQ. The CDR3 DNA sequence: TGCGCCAGCAGCTCGCAGGGCAATTTGGGTTATGGCTACACCTTC. Translation gives CASSSQGNLGYGYTF.

V is TRBV29-1 and J is TRBJ1-1, with a weak D call TRBD1 (6 bases). Germline assignment: CDR1 SQVTM and CDR2 ANQGSEA. This CDR3 is built from 13 residues. V was clipped by 4 bases and J by 3 bases, with 12 bases between them. The CDR3 DNA reads as TGCAGCGTTGCAAAACAGGGACACACTGAAGCTTTCTTT. Amino acid sequence: CSVAKQGHTEAFF.

This clone has more than one count but fewer than ten. This chain connects TRBV19 to TRBJ2-7, with 10 bases that match TRBD1. The CDR3 length is 17 residues. The J segment lost 3 bases and the V segment lost 4 bases, leaving 12 bases of the junction unmatched. CDR1 and CDR2 from the germline V gene are LNHDA and SQIVND (reference sequence). In nucleotides, the CDR3 is TGTGCCAGTAGTAGGGGACAGGGGAGATTGACTGGCTACGAGCAGTACTTC. Its protein is CASSRGQGRLTGYEQYF. Full variable domain (missing parts from reference TRBV19 and TRBJ2-7): DGGITQSPKYLFRKEGQNVTLSCEQNLNHDAMYWYRQDPGQGLRLIYYSQIVNDFQKGDIAEGYSVSREKKESFPLTVTSAQKNPTAFYLCASSRGQGRLTGYEQYFGPGTRLTVT.

This chain uses TRBV7-2 with TRBJ2-3; 9 positions match TRBD2. The CDR3 is 15 residues long. V gave up 5 bases and J gave up 5 bases; unmatched junction bases: 8. CDR1 is SGHTA and CDR2 is FQGNSA in the germline V gene. CDR3 region: CASSPSGGRGDTQYF. The CDR3 DNA sequence: TGTGCCAGCAGCCCATCGGGCGGGAGGGGAGATACGCAGTATTTT. Full variable domain (outside the CDR3, taken from reference TRBV7-2 and TRBJ2-3): GAGVSQSPSNKVTEKGKDVELRCDPISGHTALYWYRQSLGQGLEFLIYFQGNSAPDKSGLPSDRFSAERTGGSVSTLTIQRTQQEDSAVYLCASSPSGGRGDTQYFGPGTRLTVL.

This chain links TRBV6-5 with TRBJ2-7; D remains unclear. Between the trimmed V and J ends, which lost 0 bases and 6 bases, there was a span of 6 bases. Germline V lookup: CDR1 MNHEY, CDR2 SVGAGI. The CDR3 has 12 residues. CDR3 nucleotides: TGTGCCAGCAGTTACTCGCGCGGCGAGCAGTACTTC. Amino acids: CASSYSRGEQYF.

This chain links TRBV6-6 with TRBJ1-5, with 11 bases lining up with TRBD1. V trimming: 6 bases; J trimming: 2 bases; junction bases outside the gene matches: 3. The CDR3 sequence is 15 residues long. CDR1 is MNHNY and CDR2 is SVGAGI in the germline V gene (reference sequence). In DNA form, the CDR3 reads TGTGCCAGCAGCTGGGACAGGGGGGGCAATCAGCCCCAGCATTTT. It yields the protein CASSWDRGGNQPQHF.

J is TRBJ2-7 and V is TRBV7-2, with D hard to call. With 5 bases removed from V and 4 bases from J, the gap between germline ends came to 6 bases. The CDR3 extends over 11 amino acids. Germline-derived CDR1 and CDR2 are SGHTA and FQGNSA. The CDR3 coding sequence is TGTGCCAGCAGCCGACTGTACGAGCAGTACTTC. Encoded protein: CASSRLYEQYF.

This sequence joins TRBV3-1 (or the pseudogene TRBV3-2) and TRBJ1-1; D remains ambiguous. CDR1 is LGHDT and CDR2 is YNNKEL in the germline V gene (reference sequence). The CDR3 is 12 residues long. V shed 4 bases and J shed 6 bases, with 9 bases lying between them. The CDR3 DNA sequence: TGTGCCAGCAGCCGCGGTTGGGCTGAAGCTTTCTTT. Amino acid sequence: CASSRGWAEAFF.

The J gene is TRBJ1-1, the V gene TRBV5-5, with D unresolved. The V end was cut by 6 bases, the J end by 3 bases, with 9 bases between. This CDR3 spans 12 amino acids. Germline loops: CDR1 SGHKS, CDR2 YYEKEE (reference sequence). The CDR3 reads CASKREHTEAFF. CDR3 nucleotides: TGTGCCAGCAAGCGGGAGCACACTGAAGCTTTCTTT.

V is TRBV15 and J is TRBJ2-7, with D perhaps TRBD1 (5 bases). V lost 0 bases, J lost 12 bases, and 9 bases lay in between. The CDR3 has 11 residues. Germline-derived CDR1 and CDR2 are LNHNV and YYDKDF (reference sequence). In DNA form, the CDR3 reads TGTGCCACCAGCAGAGAGGGGCTACTGTACTTC. Residues: CATSREGLLYF.

This chain joins TRBV6-5 and TRBJ1-4, with TRBD1 as a possible D gene (5 bases). The germline V gene has CDR1 MNHEY and CDR2 SVGAGI. This CDR3 comprises 16 residues. V was cut by 0 bases and J by 0 bases, with 8 bases left in between. As DNA, the CDR3 is TGTGCCAGCAGTTACTCGGGGGGTGCAACTAATGAAAAACTGTTTTTT. Translating gives CASSYSGGATNEKLFF.

The chain employs TRBV10-1 and TRBJ1-3; no firm D call. CDR3 length: 14 residues. V was cut by 4 bases and J by 4 bases, with 11 bases left in between. Germline CDR1 reads WNHNN; CDR2 reads SYGVQD (reference sequence). The DNA of the CDR3 is TGCGCCAGCAGTGGGAGGCGGAGCGGAAACACCATATATTTT. It yields the protein CASSGRRSGNTIYF.

There are a few counts of this clone. The chain combines TRBV25-1 with TRBJ2-3, with 13 bases aligning to TRBD2. J was trimmed by 2 bases and V by 7 bases; bases with no gene match: 6. Germline values: CDR1 MGHDK, CDR2 SYGVNS. This CDR3 is built from 16 residues. The CDR3 DNA is TGTGCCAGCACCTTGACTAGCGGGGGGCCCACAGATACGCAGTATTTT. It yields the protein CASTLTSGGPTDTQYF.

A few counts support this clone. CDR3 in DNA: TGTGCCACCAGCTCTGGGACAGGCCGAAACACCATATATTTT. Protein: CATSSGTGRNTIYF. V usage is TRBV24-1 and J usage is TRBJ1-3; 8 bases agree with TRBD1. Germline V gives CDR1 KGHDR, CDR2 SFDVKD. The CDR3 totals 14 residues. V dropped 7 bases and J dropped 5; count of bases not matched to a gene: 6.

V usage is TRBV19 and J usage is TRBJ2-3; 11 nucleotides agree with TRBD2. With 5 bases clipped from V and 1 base from J, the junction kept 11 bases outside the gene matches. The germline CDR1 and CDR2 sequences are LNHDA and SQIVND (reference sequence). The CDR3 length is 18 residues. As DNA, the CDR3 is TGTGCCAGTAGTCGGTCCGCCCAGACTAGCGGGGGCACAGATACGCAGTATTTT. It is translated as CASSRSAQTSGGTDTQYF. The full variable domain, in which reference TRBV19 and TRBJ2-3 provide the parts outside the CDR3, is DGGITQSPKYLFRKEGQNVTLSCEQNLNHDAMYWYRQDPGQGLRLIYYSQIVNDFQKGDIAEGYSVSREKKESFPLTVTSAQKNPTAFYLCASSRSAQTSGGTDTQYFGPGTRLTVL.

The chain joins TRBV7-3 to TRBJ1-3; D gene ambiguous. This CDR3 region has 13 residues. Trimming stripped 5 bases from V and 4 bases from J, with 9 bases between. Germline loops: CDR1 SGHTA, CDR2 FQGTGA. The CDR3 loop is CASSASQGNTIYF. CDR3 nucleotide sequence: TGTGCCAGCAGCGCATCACAGGGAAACACCATATATTTT.

The V call is TRBV30, the J call TRBJ2-3; D may be TRBD2 (5 bases). CDR1 and CDR2 (germline): GTSNPN, SVGIG (reference sequence). The CDR3 covers 16 residues. V was cut by 2 bases and J by 3 bases, with 18 bases left in between. The CDR3 here is CAWSTGERIGTDTQYF. CDR3 sequence (DNA): TGTGCCTGGAGTACCGGTGAGCGGATTGGGACAGATACGCAGTATTTT.

The CDR3 sequence: CASSLGNRASNYGYTF. DNA for the CDR3: TGTGCCAGCAGCTTGGGCAACAGGGCGTCTAACTATGGCTACACCTTC. This rearrangement joins TRBV11-2 to TRBJ1-2; maybe TRBD1 (6 bases). Germline V lookup: CDR1 SGHAT, CDR2 FQNNGV. The CDR3 loop spans 16 amino acids. The V and J ends lost 3 bases and 0 bases respectively, with 14 bases between them. Complete variable domain (other parts from reference TRBV11-2 and TRBJ1-2): EAGVAQSPRYKIIEKRQSVAFWCNPISGHATLYWYQQILGQGPKLLIQFQNNGVVDDSQLPKDRFSAERLKGVDSTLKIQPAKLEDSAVYLCASSLGNRASNYGYTFGSGTRLTVV.

The V and J genes are TRBV2 and TRBJ1-5, with D tentatively TRBD1 (5 bases). Trimming took off 4 bases at V and 5 bases at J, with 12 bases between the two ends. The germline CDR1 and CDR2 sequences are SNHLY and FYNNEI. This CDR3 is built from 14 residues. CDR3: CASSVGQRHQPQHF. The DNA of the CDR3 is TGTGCCAGCAGTGTGGGGCAGCGTCATCAGCCCCAGCATTTT.